This T cell receptor (beta chain) was observed in a study of tissue T cells after allogeneic stem cell transplantation. Study-level background: Steroid-refractory graft-versus-host disease after allogeneic hematopoietic cell transplant qualified adults for prospective research-autopsy enrollment.

Germline assignment: CDR1 ENHRY and CDR2 SYGVKD. This CDR3 has 15 residues. The germline V and J ends were trimmed by 9 bases and 2 bases, with 19 bases remaining between them. Using immunoSEQ multiplex PCR, the repertoire was profiled, and TCRdb retains in-frame clones only, with some absent. Of 28,000 or so clones listed, roughly 89% are singletons. The J gene is TRBJ1-2, the V gene TRBV10-3; TRBD1 is a possible D gene (5 bases). Sequenced material: blood, taken before transplantation. The TCR originated in a male donor at least 60 years old who later had graft-versus-host disease after an allogeneic stem cell transplant. DNA of the CDR3: TGTGCCATACAGTTCGGGGGAAGGAGGAACTATGGCTACACCTTC. Translating it yields CAIQFGGRRNYGYTF.